Listed below are T cell receptor beta chains from one sample, sequenced in a study of blood T cell repertoires in COVID-19. Profiled with immunoSEQ multiplex PCR; TCRdb holds only in-frame clones, not every one. The sample yields 75,000 to 90,000 clones, roughly 82% seen once. The sequencing input was peripheral blood. The receptors shown here come from a man aged 50 to 59 with active COVID-19. CDR3s include the opening cysteine and the closing phenylalanine or tryptophan. Each record gives: CDR3 DNA, CDR3 protein, CDR3 length, D gene, V gene, J gene, clone size. The D gene is left open where the match is weak. Size is omitted from some rows. Given values are once, few, many or a class for expanded clones.

TGTGCCAGCAGGAATGCGGGGGTCTACAATGAGCAGTTCTTC,CASRNAGVYNEQFF,14,TRBD2,TRBV28,TRBJ2-1,NA
TGTGCCAGCAGTTACTCACAGAACACTGAAGCTTTCTTT,CASSYSQNTEAFF,13,NA,TRBV6-2/TRBV6-3,TRBJ1-1,NA
TGTGCCAGCAGCGTGGGACAGGGACCCTCCTACGAGCAGTACTTC,CASSVGQGPSYEQYF,15,TRBD1,TRBV9,TRBJ2-7,NA
TGTGCCAGCAGCCAGGATAGCGGCGCGAACACCGGGGAGCTGTTTTTT,CASSQDSGANTGELFF,16,NA,TRBV7-9,TRBJ2-2,NA
TGTGCCAGCAGCTGGGGACTAGCGGAGACAAGTGAGCAGTTCTTC,CASSWGLAETSEQFF,15,TRBD2,TRBV11-1,TRBJ2-1,NA
TGCACCTCGCGAAGGCAGTACTTC,CTSRRQYF,8,NA,TRBV1,TRBJ2-7,medium-sized
TGTGCCACCAGTGACATGGGACAGGGGAGCTCCTACAATGAGCAGTTCTTC,CATSDMGQGSSYNEQFF,17,TRBD1,TRBV24-1,TRBJ2-1,NA
TGCGCCAGCAGCCAAGATTACACGGGAGCAGAGACCCAGTACTTC,CASSQDYTGAETQYF,15,NA,TRBV4-1,TRBJ2-5,NA
TGTGCCAGCAGTTACCAGGGGAAAAGCACAGATACGCAGTATTTT,CASSYQGKSTDTQYF,15,NA,TRBV6-5,TRBJ2-3,NA
TGTGCCAGCAGTTGGGGCCAGTATGAAAAACTGTTTTTT,CASSWGQYEKLFF,13,NA,TRBV12-3/TRBV12-4,TRBJ1-4,once
TGTGCCAGCAGCCCAAGGTCGCGGGGACCTCCCGGGACCCAGTACTTC,CASSPRSRGPPGTQYF,16,NA,TRBV11-3,TRBJ2-5,NA
TGTGCCAGCAGCTTAGTCCACAGGAGCTCCTACAATGAGCAGTTCTTC,CASSLVHRSSYNEQFF,16,NA,TRBV7-2,TRBJ2-1,NA
TGTGCCAGCAGCCCGGAAGGGGACAGGGGGGAGGACTATGGCTACACCTTC,CASSPEGDRGEDYGYTF,17,TRBD1,TRBV7-6,TRBJ1-2,NA
TGTGCCAGCGCCCAAGCCCGGGACAGTAAATTC,CASAQARDSKF,11,TRBD1,TRBV28,TRBJ1-2,NA
TGTGCCAGCAGTTTTTACGGACTACTTGGGACGCAGTATTTT,CASSFYGLLGTQYF,14,NA,TRBV28,TRBJ2-3,once
TGTGCCAGCAGCGCCACTTCGGGTGCCGACAACTATGGCTACACCTTC,CASSATSGADNYGYTF,16,NA,TRBV3-1/TRBV3-2,TRBJ1-2,NA
TGCGCCAGCAGTGTTGGAGATGGCTCCTACAATGAGCAGTTCTTC,CASSVGDGSYNEQFF,15,NA,TRBV5-1,TRBJ2-1,NA
TGTGCCAGCAGCTTGGTAGGGGCGGCCAATGAGCAGTTCTTC,CASSLVGAANEQFF,14,NA,TRBV5-4,TRBJ2-1,NA
TGTGCCAGCAGTTTGAGAGCAAGTAATTCACCCCTCCACTTT,CASSLRASNSPLHF,14,NA,TRBV28,TRBJ1-6,few
TGTGCCAGCAGCCCCCTGGCGGGGGCCAACATTGAGCAGTTCTTC,CASSPLAGANIEQFF,15,NA,TRBV7-3,TRBJ2-1,NA
TGCAGCGTTACCTTCGCCGAGTCATGGACAGATACGCAGTATTTT,CSVTFAESWTDTQYF,15,NA,TRBV29-1,TRBJ2-3,NA
TGTGCCAGCAGCCAAGATAGCAGGACAGGGTCGGGCGAGCAGTACTTC,CASSQDSRTGSGEQYF,16,TRBD1,TRBV4-2,TRBJ2-7,NA
TGTGCCAGCAGCGTAGCGGGGGACTCCTACAATGAGCAGTTCTTC,CASSVAGDSYNEQFF,15,NA,TRBV9,TRBJ2-1,NA
TGTGCCAGCAGCACGACAGGGTTGAACAATCAGCCCCAGCATTTT,CASSTTGLNNQPQHF,15,TRBD1,TRBV11-2,TRBJ1-5,NA
TGTGCCAGCTCAGTCGACAGGGGTTCCAATGAAAAACTGTTTTTT,CASSVDRGSNEKLFF,15,TRBD1,TRBV18,TRBJ1-4,NA
TGTGCCAGCAGCCCGGGGGGATCCTACAATGAGCAGTTCTTC,CASSPGGSYNEQFF,14,TRBD2,TRBV9,TRBJ2-1,NA
TGTGCCAGCAGCCAAGAGTCGGGGATCTACAATGAGCAGTTCTTC,CASSQESGIYNEQFF,15,NA,TRBV3-1/TRBV3-2,TRBJ2-1,NA
TGTGCCAGCAGCTCCCGGACTAGCGGAAACAATGAGCAGTTCTTC,CASSSRTSGNNEQFF,15,TRBD2,TRBV7-8,TRBJ2-1,once
TGTGCCAGCAGCCCTCCCCCGGGGGGCGGAAGGGAGACCCAGTACTTC,CASSPPPGGGRETQYF,16,NA,TRBV7-6,TRBJ2-5,NA
TGTGCCAGCAGCCCCCCCAGTATTGAGACCCAGTACTTC,CASSPPSIETQYF,13,NA,TRBV6-5,TRBJ2-5,NA
TGTGCCAGCAGCCCCCCCCCATTGAACACTGAAGCTTTCTTT,CASSPPPLNTEAFF,14,NA,TRBV7-9,TRBJ1-1,NA
TGTGCCACCGCGTGGCTAGCGCACTCCTACGAGCAGTACTTC,CATAWLAHSYEQYF,14,NA,TRBV6-5,TRBJ2-7,NA
TGTGCCTGGAGTGTTAGTTACTATGGCTACACCTTC,CAWSVSYYGYTF,12,NA,TRBV30,TRBJ1-2,NA
TGCAGTGCCTCTGACAGGGTAGAAGCTTTCTTT,CSASDRVEAFF,11,TRBD1,TRBV20-1,TRBJ1-1,NA
TGTGCCAGCAGCCTGCGAAGCAGCGGGTCCGAGCAGTTCTTC,CASSLRSSGSEQFF,14,NA,TRBV3-1/TRBV3-2,TRBJ2-1,NA
TGTGCCAGCAGCGTAGGGACAGCCAATAATTCACCCCTCCACTTT,CASSVGTANNSPLHF,15,NA,TRBV9,TRBJ1-6,few